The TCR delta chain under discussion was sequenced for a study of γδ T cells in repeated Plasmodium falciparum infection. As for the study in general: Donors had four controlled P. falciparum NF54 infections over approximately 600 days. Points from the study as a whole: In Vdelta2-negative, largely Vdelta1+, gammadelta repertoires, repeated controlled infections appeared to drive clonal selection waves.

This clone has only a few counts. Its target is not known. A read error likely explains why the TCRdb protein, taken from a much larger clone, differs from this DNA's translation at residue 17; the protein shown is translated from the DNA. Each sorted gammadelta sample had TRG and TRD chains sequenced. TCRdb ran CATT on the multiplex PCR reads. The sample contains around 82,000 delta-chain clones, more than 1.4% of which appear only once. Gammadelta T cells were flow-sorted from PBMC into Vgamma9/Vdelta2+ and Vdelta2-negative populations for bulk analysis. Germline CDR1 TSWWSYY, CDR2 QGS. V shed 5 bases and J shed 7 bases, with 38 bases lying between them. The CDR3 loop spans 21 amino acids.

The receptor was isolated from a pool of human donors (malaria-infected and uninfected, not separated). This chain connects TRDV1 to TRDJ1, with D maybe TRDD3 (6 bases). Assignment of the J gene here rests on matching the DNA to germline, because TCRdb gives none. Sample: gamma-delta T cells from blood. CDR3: CALGPRRPRLRRLGGAGKLIF. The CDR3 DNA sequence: TGTGCTCTTGGGCCCAGGCGGCCTCGACTCCGGCGACTGGGAGGTGCCGGTAAACTCATCTTT.